The T cell receptor (beta chain) described here comes from a study of blood T cell dynamics during melanoma immunotherapy. Method: immunoSEQ multiplex PCR; TCRdb's copy keeps in-frame clones and lacks some. The table shows around 10,000 clones, with about 86% occurring only once. Time point meaning: pre-treatment baseline. This CDR3 is 14 amino acids long. Germline V gene sequence: CDR1 MGHDK, CDR2 SYGVNS. V lost 4 bases and J lost 10, with 14 bases in between. The TCR comes from a human donor with melanoma. The input for sequencing was blood, taken from a patient treated with checkpoint blockade. This rearrangement joins TRBV25-1 to TRBJ1-6, with D hard to call. The CDR3 bases are TGTGCCAGCAGTGGGCCTCAGGAAGGGTCACCCCTCCACTTT. Translation: CASSGPQEGSPLHF.